Presented here are 31 T cell receptor beta chains from one specimen sequenced in a study of blood T cells in healthy people across ages (dated by TCRdb to the mid-2010s). The method behind the library was 5' RACE. TCRdb shows the sequencer as Illumina HiSeq 2500. A second about 7 to 12 cycle PCR used a sample-barcoded 5' primer and a J-beta primer mix. Starting from the raw public reads, TCRdb applied fastp trimming at Q25, assembled clones with MiXCR and retained in-frame beta chains. Every entry covers one CDR3 protein and lists the most common genes and DNA from its rows. This sample has approximately 1.5 million distinct CDR3 sequences in its table, and roughly a third of those were observed once. The top ten clones comprise around 11% of the sample. Material for sequencing was blood. The origin of the receptors is a woman in her 30s in good health.

CDR3 in amino acids: CASSLERASVRGDTQYF. In DNA form, the CDR3 reads TGTGCCAGCAGCTTAGAGCGGGCTAGCGTCCGGGGGGATACGCAGTATTTT. The V and J genes are TRBV7-2 and TRBJ2-3; D might be TRBD2 (6 bases). The CDR3 length is 17 residues. Germline V gene sequence: CDR1 SGHTA, CDR2 FQGNSA. The V gene lost 1 base and the J gene lost 6 bases, with 20 bases spanning the gap.

This clonotype was seen more than once but under ten times. The CDR3 DNA reads TGTGTAGGGGTGAAAAAACTGTTTTTT. Its protein product is CVGVKKLFF. The rearrangement joins TRBV11-2 to TRBJ1-4; possibly TRBD1 for D (5 bases). Germline V lookup: CDR1 SGHAT, CDR2 FQNNGV. CDR3 length equals 9 residues.

This clonotype was found a few times. The chain links TRBV20-1 to TRBJ2-2, with 9 bases matching TRBD2. This CDR3 region has 17 residues. The trim removed 0 bases at V and 4 bases at J, leaving 9 bases unmatched. CDR1 and CDR2 from the germline V gene are DFQATT and SNEGSKA (reference sequence). The CDR3 DNA reads as TGCAGTGCTAGAGATCAGCGGGAGGTCACGGGCACCGGGGAGCTGTTTTTT. The encoded protein is CSARDQREVTGTGELFF.

In this sample, this clonotype turned up many times. This chain links TRBV7-9 with TRBJ2-2, with D uncertain. Trimming stripped 4 bases from V and 3 bases from J, with 6 bases between. This CDR3 is 13 amino acids long. Germline loops: CDR1 SEHNR, CDR2 FQNEAQ (reference sequence). CDR3 sequence reads: CASSWTYTGELFF. The CDR3, as DNA: TGTGCCAGCAGCTGGACGTACACCGGGGAGCTGTTTTTT. Drawing the rest from reference TRBV7-9 and TRBJ2-2, the complete variable domain is DTGVSQNPRHKITKRGQNVTFRCDPISEHNRLYWYRQTLGQGPEFLTYFQNEAQLEKSRLLSDRFSAERPKGSFSTLEIQRTEQGDSAMYLCASSWTYTGELFFGEGSRLTVL.

On this clonotype: This may come from a read error, since a much larger clone is one base off. V is TRBV10-3 and J is TRBJ2-7; 7 bases fit TRBD2. From germline, CDR1 is ENHRY and CDR2 SYGVKD. J lost 2 bases, V lost 6 bases, and 4 bases had no gene match. This CDR3 region has 13 residues. CDR3 loop: CAIRQRGPYEQYF. The DNA of the CDR3 is TGTGCCATCAGGCAGCGGGGACCCTACGAGCAGTACTTC.

This clonotype turned up a few times. The chain carries TRBV24-1 and TRBJ2-3; the match to TRBD2 covers 9 bases. The CDR3 is 16 amino acids. Per germline, CDR1 KGHDR and CDR2 SFDVKD. J gave up 2 bases and V 5 bases, and 7 bases lay outside the gene matches. CDR3: CATSAVAGATTDTQYF. In nucleotides, the CDR3 is TGTGCCACCAGTGCCGTAGCGGGGGCCACCACAGATACGCAGTATTTT.

In this sample, this clonotype turned up many times. The V and J genes are TRBV6-5 and TRBJ2-7, with TRBD1 matching over 7 bases. The CDR3 totals 13 residues. The germline V gene encodes CDR1 MNHEY and CDR2 SVGAGI. With V trimmed by 5 bases and J by 5 bases, 6 bases remained unmatched. In DNA, the CDR3 is TGTGCCAGCAGTCCCCGGACAGGTAACGAGCAGTACTTC. Protein product: CASSPRTGNEQYF.

The table lists this clonotype with a few counts. The V call is TRBV24-1, the J call TRBJ2-3; the D gene is possibly TRBD2 (5 bases). The V end was cut by 4 bases, the J end by 3 bases, with 10 bases between. The CDR3 has 14 amino acids. Germline values: CDR1 KGHDR, CDR2 SFDVKD. CDR3 nucleotides: TGTGCCACCAGTGAGCTTCGGGGAACAGATACGCAGTATTTT. Translated: CATSELRGTDTQYF.

This clonotype was picked up a small number of times. The chain joins TRBV13 to TRBJ2-3, with 7 bases aligning to TRBD1. Germline trimming cut 7 bases from V and 7 bases from J; bases unmatched to any gene: 26. This CDR3 comprises 19 residues. In germline, CDR1 is PRHDT, CDR2 FYEKMQ (reference sequence). CDR3 sequence: CASKISEASTGLLPNTQYF. The CDR3 nucleotides are TGTGCCAGCAAGATTTCCGAGGCGTCGACAGGGCTGTTGCCGAATACGCAGTATTTT.

This chain links TRBV20-1 with TRBJ1-4; D remains unclear. The length of the CDR3 is 14 residues. Germline CDR1 DFQATT, CDR2 SNEGSKA (reference sequence). V gave up 6 bases and J gave up 3 bases, with 14 bases separating them. The CDR3 region has the DNA TGCAGTGCCGCAAAGACGGAATCTAATGAAAAACTGTTTTTT. Protein sequence: CSAAKTESNEKLFF.

This clonotype has a handful of counts. J is TRBJ2-7 and V is TRBV10-3; D possibly corresponds to TRBD1 (6 bases). The CDR3 has 13 amino acids. Germline CDR1 and CDR2: ENHRY and SYGVKD. V was clipped by 6 bases and J by 3 bases, with 12 bases between them. The CDR3: CAIRQGRDYEQYF. The CDR3 DNA reads as TGTGCCATCAGACAGGGTAGGGACTACGAGCAGTACTTC.

This clonotype was seen at least ten times. The V call is TRBV10-3, the J call TRBJ2-5, with 7 bases identical to TRBD2. V gave up 2 bases and J gave up 5 bases; unmatched junction bases: 14. Germline CDR1 is ENHRY and CDR2 is SYGVKD. CDR3 length equals 17 residues. Written as DNA, the CDR3 is TGTGCCATCAGTGAGACCGACCGACCGGGGGGAGAGGAGACCCAGTACTTC. It yields the protein CAISETDRPGGEETQYF.

The V gene is TRBV6-5, the J gene TRBJ1-4; a possible D gene is TRBD1 (5 bases). Germline V gene sequence: CDR1 MNHEY, CDR2 SVGAGI. The CDR3 runs to 14 residues. Trimming took 6 bases from V and 4 from J, leaving 12 bases between them. CDR3 region: CASRPGGINEKLFF. DNA for the CDR3: TGTGCCAGCAGACCGGGGGGGATTAATGAAAAACTGTTTTTT.

The V and J genes are TRBV5-1 and TRBJ2-3; possibly TRBD1 for D (5 bases). The CDR3 spans 13 residues. The V gene's germline CDR1 is SGHRS and CDR2 YFSETQ. V was pared by 3 bases and J by 3 bases, with 8 bases between. In nucleotides, the CDR3 is TGCGCCAGCAGCTGGTCAGGGACAGATACGCAGTATTTT. It is translated as CASSWSGTDTQYF.

This clonotype was counted only a few times. The chain couples TRBV29-1 to TRBJ1-2; D possibly corresponds to TRBD1 (6 bases). Trimming left V 6 bases short and J 2 bases short, with 10 bases between. Germline values: CDR1 SQVTM, CDR2 ANQGSEA. The length of the CDR3 is 12 residues. The CDR3 DNA follows: TGCAGCGTGTCCGGGACAAACTATGGCTACACCTTC. Residues: CSVSGTNYGYTF.

The chain couples TRBV5-4 to TRBJ2-1, with 7 bases aligning to TRBD1. J gave up 8 bases and V 1 base, and 3 bases lay outside the gene matches. CDR1 and CDR2 (germline): SGHNT, YYREEE (reference sequence). The CDR3 covers 13 residues. The CDR3 here is CASSLRDRDEQFF. In DNA form, the CDR3 reads TGTGCCAGCAGCTTGCGAGACAGGGATGAGCAGTTCTTC.

The J gene is TRBJ2-1, the V gene TRBV12-5; no clear D. The germline CDR1 and CDR2 sequences are LGHNT and FRNRAP. There are 18 residues in the CDR3. With 0 bases removed from V and 5 bases from J, the gap between germline ends came to 20 bases. CDR3 in DNA: TGTGCTAGTGGTTTGGTACTGGGAAATAGCCTATTCCACAATGAGCAGTTCTTC. This translates into CASGLVLGNSLFHNEQFF.

The chain joins TRBV6-6 to TRBJ2-1; D is perhaps TRBD2 (5 bases). Trimming pared 8 bases from V and 4 bases from J, leaving 15 bases between. The germline gives CDR1 MNHNY, CDR2 SVGAGI (reference sequence). The CDR3 has 14 amino acids. DNA for the CDR3: TGTGCCAGCCTTGCCGGGAATATATACAATGAGCAGTTCTTC. Its protein product is CASLAGNIYNEQFF.

V and J are TRBV10-3 and TRBJ2-1; TRBD2 matches 10 bases. There are 15 residues in the CDR3. V shed 3 bases, J shed 12 bases, and the junction held 11 bases outside the gene matches. Germline-derived CDR1 and CDR2 are ENHRY and SYGVKD. CDR3 DNA sequence: TGTGCCATCAGTGAAGGGCTAGCGGGAGCCCCAGGGCAGTTCTTC. Amino acid sequence: CAISEGLAGAPGQFF.

About this clonotype itself: This sequence may be a read error, since a much larger clone differs from it by one base. The chain uses TRBV29-1 and TRBJ2-5, with D possibly being TRBD1 or TRBD2 (6 bases each). This CDR3 has 12 residues. From germline, CDR1 is SQVTM and CDR2 ANQGSEA. V was clipped by 7 bases and J by 5 bases, with 14 bases between them. The CDR3 reads CSGDTGRETQYF. The CDR3 nucleotides are TGCAGCGGTGATACAGGGAGGGAGACCCAGTACTTC. The entire variable domain, with the rest obtained from reference TRBV29-1 and TRBJ2-5, is as follows: SAVISQKPSRDICQRGTSLTIQCQVDSQVTMMFWYRQQPGQSLTLIATANQGSEATYESGFVIDKFPISRPNLTFSTLTVSNMSPEDSSIYLCSGDTGRETQYFGPGTRLLVL.

As concerns this clonotype: At one boundary the junction diverges from the germline segment, which might be a read error. The chain employs TRBV12-3 or TRBV12-4 and TRBJ2-1; tentatively, D is TRBD1 or TRBD2 (5 bases each). This CDR3 has 13 amino acids. CDR3 loop: CVSSFGAGNEQFF. CDR3 DNA: TGTGTCAGCAGTTTCGGGGCGGGCAATGAGCAGTTCTTC.

This clonotype has more than one count but fewer than ten. The genes are TRBV20-1 and TRBJ2-1, with D tentatively TRBD1 (6 bases). The germline V gene encodes CDR1 DFQATT and CDR2 SNEGSKA (reference sequence). The CDR3 is made up of 14 amino acids. V lost 6 bases and J lost 8, with 20 bases in between. CDR3 DNA: TGCAGTGCGAGGGGGTGGTCTACACAACATGAGCAGTTCTTC. This codes for CSARGWSTQHEQFF.

This CDR3 reads CSASVPRGTSSSFGIYNEQYF. In DNA form, the CDR3 reads TGCAGTGCTAGCGTTCCCAGGGGGACTAGTAGTTCGTTTGGGATATACAATGAGCAGTACTTC. The rearrangement uses TRBV20-1 and TRBJ2-1, with TRBD2 as a possible D gene (8 bases). The better agreement between TRBJ2-7 and the DNA end casts doubt on the J call. Per the germline V gene, CDR1 is DFQATT and CDR2 is SNEGSKA (reference sequence). The CDR3 runs to 21 residues.

This clonotype has ten or more counts. The V and J genes are TRBV7-2 and TRBJ2-1; unclear D gene. The CDR3 has 13 amino acids. The germline V and J ends were trimmed by 1 base and 7 bases, with 8 bases remaining between them. The V gene's germline CDR1 is SGHTA and CDR2 FQGNSA. The CDR3 spells CASSLGQTNEQFF. As DNA, the CDR3 is TGTGCCAGCAGCTTAGGCCAGACGAATGAGCAGTTCTTC.

This clonotype was found many times. The chain couples TRBV29-1 to TRBJ2-1; 7 nucleotides line up with TRBD2. CDR3 length: 16 residues. V gave up 0 bases and J gave up 2 bases; unmatched junction bases: 7. Looked up from germline, CDR1 is SQVTM and CDR2 is ANQGSEA. CDR3 loop: CSVEDPGRGPYNEQFF. CDR3 coding DNA: TGCAGCGTTGAAGATCCGGGGAGGGGACCCTACAATGAGCAGTTCTTC.

V usage is TRBV5-6 and J usage is TRBJ1-2; 9 bases align to TRBD1. The CDR3 length is 16 residues. Trimming took 3 bases from V and 8 from J; bases not matched to a gene: 14. Germline V CDR1 and CDR2: SGHDT, YYEEEE. As DNA, the CDR3 is TGTGCCAGCAGCTCAACTCGGACAGGGGAGAGGAAAGGCTACACCTTC. This codes for CASSSTRTGERKGYTF.

V usage is TRBV6-1 and J usage is TRBJ2-7; unclear D gene. CDR1 MNHNS and CDR2 SASEGT come from the germline V gene. Between the trimmed V and J ends, which lost 2 bases and 3 bases, there was a span of 14 bases. The CDR3 runs 15 residues. The CDR3 DNA is TGTGCCAGCAGTGAACCCCGCGAGGCGATCTACGAGCAGTACTTC. Its protein product is CASSEPREAIYEQYF.

There are a few counts of this clonotype. The chain joins TRBV2 to TRBJ2-3, with 12 nucleotides matching TRBD2. This CDR3 has 15 amino acids. Losses at the gene ends were 1 base for V and 6 bases for J; bases not matched to a gene: 2. The germline V gene has CDR1 SNHLY and CDR2 FYNNEI. The CDR3 loop reads CASSEGTSGADTQYF. The CDR3 DNA is TGTGCCAGCAGTGAAGGGACTAGCGGGGCGGATACGCAGTATTTT.

This clonotype was counted only a few times. The CDR3 loop reads CASSPPTSMETQYF. The CDR3 bases are TGTGCCAGCTCACCACCGACTAGTATGGAGACCCAGTACTTC. The rearrangement uses TRBV18 and TRBJ2-5; D possibly corresponds to TRBD2 (6 bases). The CDR3 has 14 amino acids. Germline values: CDR1 KGHSH, CDR2 LQKENI. Trimming removed 0 bases from V and 5 bases from J, with 10 bases in between.

The chain is built from TRBV5-1 and TRBJ1-3; no clear D gene. The CDR3 extends over 13 amino acids. CDR1 and CDR2 (germline): SGHRS, YFSETQ. V was trimmed by 0 bases and J by 7 bases, leaving 8 bases between them. The chain's CDR3 is CASSLDVGNTIYF. CDR3 nucleotides: TGCGCCAGCAGCTTGGATGTGGGGAACACCATATATTTT.

Many counts were recorded for this clonotype. The chain couples TRBV6-6 to TRBJ2-5, with 7 bases that match TRBD2. Germline CDR1 reads MNHNY; CDR2 reads SVGAGI (reference sequence). The CDR3 sequence is 15 residues long. J was trimmed by 2 bases and V by 6 bases; bases with no gene match: 9. This CDR3 reads CASRPTRGGQETQYF. The DNA of the CDR3 is TGTGCCAGCAGGCCTACGCGGGGAGGGCAAGAGACCCAGTACTTC.